Each of the 24 T cell receptor beta chains below was sequenced from the same sample in a study of shared clonotypes between healthy human individuals. TCRdb's copy holds only in-frame clones and misses some; the assay was immunoSEQ multiplex PCR. The data show millions of clones, approximately 95% seen once. It was CD45RO-negative cells, positively selected for CCR7, that made up naive CD8 cells, with terminally differentiated effector memory CD45RA+ cells excluded. Material for sequencing was naive CD8+ T cells sorted from blood. The receptors were sampled from a man aged 18 to 35 in good health.

The rearrangement joins TRBV2 to TRBJ2-5, with D possibly being TRBD2 (6 bases). V was clipped by 6 bases and J by 2 bases, with 16 bases between them. The CDR3 length is 15 residues. Germline loops: CDR1 SNHLY, CDR2 FYNNEI. As DNA, the CDR3 is TGTGCCAGCAGCCCCGCGGGCGGGGTACAAGAGACCCAGTACTTC. Amino acids: CASSPAGGVQETQYF.

The J gene is TRBJ2-7, the V gene TRBV6-1; TRBD2 might be the D (5 bases). CDR1 is MNHNS and CDR2 is SASEGT in the germline V gene. Trimming stripped 1 base from V and 0 bases from J, with 10 bases between. The CDR3 consists of 15 residues. The CDR3 nucleotides read TGTGCCAGCAGTGAAGAAGCGGTGAGCTCCTACGAGCAGTACTTC. The encoded protein is CASSEEAVSSYEQYF.

Only one count was recorded for this clone. The chain employs TRBV28 and TRBJ2-1; the match to TRBD2 covers 7 bases. The CDR3 contains 16 residues. The V segment lost 3 bases and the J segment 0 bases; nucleotides outside the gene matches: 5. The V gene's germline CDR1 is MDHEN and CDR2 SYDVKM. CDR3 loop: CASSFSWEGSYNEQFF. CDR3 bases: TGTGCCAGCAGTTTTTCTTGGGAGGGCTCCTACAATGAGCAGTTCTTC.

The chain employs TRBV5-8 and TRBJ2-7, with 8 positions matching TRBD2. The trim removed 3 bases at V and 3 bases at J, leaving 2 bases unmatched. CDR3 length: 13 residues. Germline V CDR1 and CDR2: SGHTS, YDEGEE. In DNA, the CDR3 is TGTGCCAGCAGCTCGGGAGGGGGCTACGAGCAGTACTTC. The encoded protein is CASSSGGGYEQYF.

The chain links TRBV6-1 to TRBJ1-1, with TRBD1 matching over 9 bases. With V trimmed by 7 bases and J by 0 bases, 3 bases remained unmatched. CDR1 MNHNS and CDR2 SASEGT come from the germline V gene. The CDR3 is made up of 14 amino acids. CDR3 bases: TGTGCCAGCATCGGGACAGGGTTGAACACTGAAGCTTTCTTT. Translation gives CASIGTGLNTEAFF.

Points on this clone: This clone may be a read error of a much larger clone one base away. The same CDR3 arises from other DNA sequences in this sample as well. The chain is built from TRBV5-6 and TRBJ1-1, with D uncertain. This CDR3 comprises 12 residues. The V end was cut by 2 bases, the J end by 3 bases, with 5 bases between. Per the germline V gene, CDR1 is SGHDT and CDR2 is YYEEEE. CDR3 bases: TGTGCCAGCAGCTTAGGAGACACTGAAGCTTTCTTT. Amino acids: CASSLGDTEAFF.

V usage is TRBV10-2 and J usage is TRBJ2-7, with D unclear. This CDR3 region has 14 residues. Trimming shortened V by 2 bases and J by 2 bases, and 10 bases separated the two germline ends. Germline assignment: CDR1 WSHSY and CDR2 SAAADI. This CDR3 is CASSEGSSTYEQYF. In nucleotides, the CDR3 is TGCGCCAGCAGTGAGGGCAGCTCCACCTACGAGCAGTACTTC.

On this clone: In the same sample, other DNA sequences code for this CDR3. CDR3 amino acids: CASSYSVGETYNEQFF. For the CDR3, the DNA is TGTGCCAGCAGTTACTCCGTCGGAGAAACCTACAATGAGCAGTTCTTC. V usage is TRBV6-5 and J usage is TRBJ2-1, with unresolved D. Germline CDR1 and CDR2: MNHEY and SVGAGI. This CDR3 comprises 16 residues. Trimming removed 0 bases from V and 2 bases from J, with 11 bases in between.

The genes are TRBV11-2 and TRBJ1-6; D is unresolved. The germline V gene has CDR1 SGHAT and CDR2 FQNNGV. There are 13 residues in the CDR3. Trimming shortened V by 3 bases and J by 7 bases, and 7 bases separated the two germline ends. The CDR3 reads CASSLGTNSPLHF. CDR3 DNA: TGTGCCAGCAGCTTGGGAACCAATTCACCCCTCCACTTT.

Details on this clone: The sample holds other DNA sequences that translate to the same CDR3. The rearrangement joins TRBV4-1 to TRBJ2-7; unclear D gene. Germline V gene lookup returns CDR1 MGHRA and CDR2 YSYEKL. The CDR3 is 11 amino acids. Trimming cost V 3 bases and J 7 bases, with 7 bases left between them. The CDR3 region has the DNA TGCGCCAGCAGCCAGGGCAGGGAGCAGTACTTC. It codes for CASSQGREQYF.

V and J are TRBV5-4 and TRBJ2-7; D is ambiguous. V was cut by 0 bases and J by 5 bases, with 12 bases left in between. The CDR3 covers 14 residues. Germline V CDR1 and CDR2: SGHNT, YYREEE (reference sequence). The CDR3 DNA reads as TGTGCCAGCAGCTTGGCCGGTTTAATGGACGAGCAGTACTTC. Translated, it gives CASSLAGLMDEQYF.

V usage is TRBV10-3 and J usage is TRBJ2-7; D remains unclear. The CDR3 totals 13 residues. Germline V CDR1 and CDR2: ENHRY, SYGVKD. V lost 10 bases and J lost 1, with 14 bases in between. The CDR3 DNA sequence: TGTGCCACCCGGGCCGGATCTTCCTACGAGCAGTACTTC. This sequence encodes CATRAGSSYEQYF.

The chain couples TRBV7-6 to TRBJ2-3; TRBD2 aligns across 7 bases. CDR1 and CDR2 (germline): SGHVS, FNYEAQ. The V and J ends lost 1 base and 2 bases, in that order; junction bases with no gene match: 3. The CDR3 contains 15 residues. The CDR3: CASSLGDYHTDTQYF. The CDR3 region has the DNA TGTGCCAGCAGCTTAGGGGACTACCACACAGATACGCAGTATTTT.

The chain employs TRBV6-5 and TRBJ1-2; D is ambiguous. Between the trimmed V and J ends, which lost 10 bases and 6 bases, there was a span of 15 bases. The germline CDR1 and CDR2 sequences are MNHEY and SVGAGI. The CDR3 sequence is 12 residues long. The CDR3 region has the DNA TGTGCCACCAACGGCCGGTTAGATGGCTACACCTTC. This sequence encodes CATNGRLDGYTF.

As for this clone: Different DNA sequences within this sample yield the same CDR3. The chain carries TRBV5-4 and TRBJ2-3, with D unresolved. Trimming cost V 4 bases and J 6 bases, with 9 bases left between them. The CDR3 contains 12 residues. Germline-derived CDR1 and CDR2 are SGHNT and YYREEE (reference sequence). CDR3 in amino acids: CASSLRLDTQYF. CDR3 coding DNA: TGTGCCAGCAGCCTCCGACTGGATACGCAGTATTTT. Based on the CDR3 plus reference TRBV5-4 and TRBJ2-3, the full variable domain is ETGVTQSPTHLIKTRGQQVTLRCSSQSGHNTVSWYQQALGQGPQFIFQYYREEENGRGNFPPRFSGLQFPNYSSELNVNALELDDSALYLCASSLRLDTQYFGPGTRLTVL.

The chain carries TRBV7-9 and TRBJ2-4; 10 bases map to TRBD1. J gave up 2 bases and V 3 bases, and 7 bases lay outside the gene matches. Germline V gives CDR1 SEHNR, CDR2 FQNEAQ (reference sequence). This CDR3 contains 17 residues. Here the CDR3 reads CASSLSRDRGSKNIQYF. DNA for the CDR3: TGTGCCAGCAGCTTGTCTCGGGACAGGGGTTCCAAAAACATTCAGTACTTC.

The V call is TRBV18, the J call TRBJ2-1, with 10 bases fitting TRBD2. From germline, CDR1 is KGHSH and CDR2 LQKENI. With V trimmed by 0 bases and J by 8 bases, 4 bases remained unmatched. This CDR3 region has 15 residues. CDR3 DNA: TGTGCCAGCTCACCACCGGGACTAGCGCCCCATGAGCAGTTCTTC. This translates into CASSPPGLAPHEQFF.

The rearrangement uses TRBV28 and TRBJ2-7; D uncertain. Germline V gene data show CDR1 as MDHEN and CDR2 as SYDVKM. CDR3 length equals 14 residues. V was pared by 2 bases and J by 1 base, with 9 bases between. In nucleotides, the CDR3 is TGTGCCAGCAGTTTAAGCCGGGCGTCCTACGAGCAGTACTTC. This gives the protein CASSLSRASYEQYF.

V and J are TRBV4-3 and TRBJ2-7, with a possible D match to TRBD1 (5 bases). The CDR3 runs 15 residues. The germline V and J ends were trimmed by 2 bases and 2 bases, with 13 bases remaining between them. CDR1 is LGHNA, CDR2 YSLEER, per germline. In DNA, the CDR3 is TGCGCCAGCAGCCAAACCTACAAAGGGGCCTACGAGCAGTACTTC. Its translation: CASSQTYKGAYEQYF.

The rearrangement uses TRBV28 and TRBJ2-2; 7 positions match TRBD2. Germline CDR1 and CDR2: MDHEN and SYDVKM. This CDR3 comprises 15 residues. V lost 3 bases, J lost 2 bases, and 3 bases stayed unmatched. The chain's CDR3 is CASSLERGNTGELFF. As DNA, the CDR3 is TGTGCCAGCAGTTTGGAGCGGGGTAACACCGGGGAGCTGTTTTTT.

This chain joins TRBV27 and TRBJ1-2; 7 bases are shared with TRBD1. V trimming: 4 bases; J trimming: 3 bases; junction bases outside the gene matches: 2. From germline, CDR1 is MNHEY and CDR2 SMNVEV (reference sequence). The CDR3 consists of 13 residues. CDR3 in amino acids: CASSSTGHYGYTF. The CDR3 DNA follows: TGTGCCAGCAGTTCGACAGGGCACTATGGCTACACCTTC.

The chain recombines TRBV28 with TRBJ1-1; TRBD1 might be the D (5 bases). The CDR3 sequence is 15 residues long. Trimming left V 5 bases short and J 4 bases short, with 17 bases between. The germline V gene has CDR1 MDHEN and CDR2 SYDVKM. The CDR3 nucleotides are TGTGCCAGCAGTATCTCTAGGGGCATCGTCACTGAAGCTTTCTTT. It specifies CASSISRGIVTEAFF.

Only one count was recorded for this clone. This rearrangement joins TRBV27 to TRBJ2-3; D possibly corresponds to TRBD1 (5 bases). The V and J ends lost 3 bases and 2 bases respectively, with 12 bases between them. The CDR3 covers 15 residues. Germline CDR1 and CDR2: MNHEY and SMNVEV (reference sequence). The CDR3 coding sequence is TGTGCCAGCAGTTTTTCAGGGCCCCTCACAGATACGCAGTATTTT. It specifies CASSFSGPLTDTQYF.

The chain employs TRBV5-1 and TRBJ1-1, with D possibly matching TRBD1 (6 bases). CDR1 SGHRS and CDR2 YFSETQ come from the germline V gene. Trimming cost V 1 base and J 0 bases, with 10 bases left between them. This CDR3 region has 15 residues. The CDR3 protein is CASSLYREVNTEAFF. In DNA, the CDR3 is TGCGCCAGCAGCTTGTACAGGGAGGTGAACACTGAAGCTTTCTTT.